Listed here are 28 T cell receptor beta chains from one sample, sequenced in a study of blood T cell repertoires in COVID-19. This table comes from immunoSEQ multiplex PCR, and its TCRdb copy is limited to in-frame clones, with some not included. The sample yields 150,000 to 200,000 clones, around 82% seen once. Sequenced: PBMCs or T cells enriched from blood (not recorded which). Receptors originate from a woman between 55 and 75 years old with acute COVID-19.

The chain joins TRBV27 to TRBJ1-1, with 8 nucleotides matching TRBD1. Looked up from germline, CDR1 is MNHEY and CDR2 is SMNVEV (reference sequence). The CDR3 is made up of 18 amino acids. Trimming took 6 bases from V and 3 from J; bases not matched to a gene: 18. The CDR3 DNA sequence: TGTGCCAGCAGAAACTTGCAGGGGGCTACCGAGGGGTACACTGAAGCTTTCTTT. Encoded protein: CASRNLQGATEGYTEAFF.

The rearrangement uses TRBV24-1 and TRBJ1-2; 7 bases align to TRBD1. This CDR3 has 14 amino acids. From germline, CDR1 is KGHDR and CDR2 SFDVKD. The V gene end was trimmed by 12 bases and the J gene end by 3 bases; junction bases not matched to a gene: 12. The CDR3 DNA follows: TGTGCCCTGATTGGGGGCAGGGGGGACTATGGCTACACCTTC. Its protein is CALIGGRGDYGYTF.

The gene calls are TRBV19 and TRBJ1-6; possible D gene TRBD1, 5 bases. Germline V gene data show CDR1 as LNHDA and CDR2 as SQIVND (reference sequence). Trimming took off 2 bases at V and 8 bases at J, with 13 bases between the two ends. The CDR3 is 15 residues long. The CDR3 region is CASSIITGDYSPLHF. The CDR3, as DNA: TGTGCCAGTAGTATAATCACGGGGGACTATTCACCCCTCCACTTT.

This chain connects TRBV7-2 to TRBJ2-1; the D gene is possibly TRBD2 (5 bases). This CDR3 spans 13 amino acids. Germline assignment: CDR1 SGHTA and CDR2 FQGNSA. Trimming left V 0 bases short and J 5 bases short, with 5 bases between. The CDR3, as DNA: TGTGCCAGCAGCTTAGCGCGGGACAATGAGCAGTTCTTC. Encoded protein: CASSLARDNEQFF.

This chain joins TRBV6-2 or TRBV6-3 and TRBJ2-2, with 8 positions matching TRBD2. The CDR3 is made up of 16 amino acids. Germline V CDR1 and CDR2: MNHEY, SVGEGT. J gave up 5 bases and V 2 bases, and 7 bases lay outside the gene matches. CDR3 bases: TGTGCCAGCAGTTACGGGTTAGCGGGAAGAACCGGGGAGCTGTTTTTT. It encodes CASSYGLAGRTGELFF.

This clone was recorded only once. This sequence joins TRBV6-6 and TRBJ2-7, with 12 bases that match TRBD1. V lost 6 bases and J lost 3; bases outside the gene matches: 6. The CDR3 is 15 residues long. Germline CDR1 reads MNHNY; CDR2 reads SVGAGI (reference sequence). The CDR3 protein is CASRPGTGGNYEQYV. The CDR3 coding sequence is TGTGCCAGCAGACCCGGGACAGGGGGCAACTACGAGCAGTACGTC.

The chain combines TRBV11-2 with TRBJ2-7; D uncertain. Germline-derived CDR1 and CDR2 are SGHAT and FQNNGV. CDR3 length: 13 residues. With 1 base removed from V and 2 bases from J, the gap between germline ends came to 6 bases. The CDR3 here is CASSLGLAYEQYV. In DNA form, the CDR3 reads TGTGCCAGCAGCTTAGGCCTAGCCTACGAGCAGTACGTC.

This chain links TRBV3-1 (or the pseudogene TRBV3-2) with TRBJ1-3; 9 bases match TRBD1. The V gene's germline CDR1 is LGHDT and CDR2 YNNKEL (reference sequence). J was trimmed by 0 bases and V by 5 bases; bases with no gene match: 5. The CDR3 spans 16 residues. The CDR3 sequence: CASSFRDRVSGNTIYF. CDR3 sequence (DNA): TGTGCCAGCAGCTTCCGGGACAGGGTCTCTGGAAACACCATATATTTT.

J is TRBJ1-6 and V is TRBV5-5; D unresolved. Germline CDR1 and CDR2: SGHKS and YYEKEE (reference sequence). This CDR3 spans 16 amino acids. The V and J ends lost 0 bases and 1 base respectively, with 8 bases between them. CDR3 nucleotide sequence: TGTGCCAGCAGCTTGGCTGCGAGATCCTATAATTCACCCCTCCACTTT. Protein product: CASSLAARSYNSPLHF.

This clone was observed a few times. This chain uses TRBV7-9 with TRBJ1-2, with 7 nucleotides matching TRBD1. Losses at the gene ends were 5 bases for V and 3 bases for J; bases not matched to a gene: 0. CDR3 length equals 12 residues. Germline assignment: CDR1 SEHNR and CDR2 FQNEAQ (reference sequence). The CDR3 loop reads CASSTGDYGYTF. In DNA form, the CDR3 reads TGTGCCAGCAGCACAGGGGACTATGGCTACACCTTC.

This clone was observed a single time. The rearrangement links TRBV7-2 to TRBJ1-2; D uncertain. The CDR3 consists of 15 residues. CDR1 is SGHTA and CDR2 is FQGNSA in the germline V gene. Trimming removed 4 bases from V and 8 bases from J, with 20 bases in between. The CDR3, as DNA: TGTGCCAGCAGCTCCACCGCGCAAGGCTGGAGGGGCTACACCTTC. Its protein is CASSSTAQGWRGYTF.

The rearrangement links TRBV10-2 to TRBJ2-3; tentative D call: TRBD2 (5 bases). Trimming removed 5 bases from V and 6 bases from J, with 9 bases in between. Per the germline V gene, CDR1 is WSHSY and CDR2 is SAAADI. This CDR3 has 12 amino acids. The CDR3 DNA is TGCGCCAGCAGTATAACTAGTGATACGCAGTATTTT. This codes for CASSITSDTQYF.

This clone was seen only a few times. The V call is TRBV19, the J call TRBJ2-7; TRBD1 matches at 8 bases. Germline loops: CDR1 LNHDA, CDR2 SQIVND (reference sequence). The trim removed 8 bases at V and 4 bases at J, leaving 13 bases unmatched. The CDR3 contains 15 residues. The CDR3, as DNA: TGTGCCAGTTCCTCATCAGGGGGCAGGTCTTACGAGCAGTACTTC. Translated: CASSSSGGRSYEQYF.

The chain uses TRBV18 and TRBJ2-1, with D possibly being TRBD2 (5 bases). V was pared by 4 bases and J by 12 bases, with 13 bases between. The CDR3 totals 12 residues. In germline, CDR1 is KGHSH, CDR2 LQKENI. The CDR3 reads CASSQSGGMQFF. DNA of the CDR3: TGTGCCAGCTCACAATCTGGAGGAATGCAGTTCTTC. The complete variable domain, with remaining parts taken from reference TRBV18 and TRBJ2-1, reads NAGVMQNPRHLVRRRGQEARLRCSPMKGHSHVYWYRQLPEEGLKFMVYLQKENIIDESGMPKERFSAEFPKEGPSILRIQQVVRGDSAAYFCASSQSGGMQFFGPGTRLTVL.

The genes are TRBV30 and TRBJ2-7, with D tentatively TRBD1 (6 bases). Germline values: CDR1 GTSNPN, CDR2 SVGIG (reference sequence). CDR3 size: 12 residues. CDR3 bases: TGTGGCCTATCCAGGGGTAGCTACGAGCAGTACTTC. Translating it yields CGLSRGSYEQYF.

This clone was seen more than once but under ten times. The chain recombines TRBV5-1 with TRBJ1-1; D remains ambiguous. This CDR3 is built from 14 residues. V dropped 0 bases and J dropped 11 bases, with 17 bases sitting between them. Germline-derived CDR1 and CDR2 are SGHRS and YFSETQ. CDR3 amino acids: CASSLGPDWFGAFF. The CDR3, as DNA: TGCGCCAGCAGCTTGGGCCCCGACTGGTTTGGGGCTTTCTTT.

V is TRBV27 and J is TRBJ1-4; the D is unclear. The CDR3 contains 13 residues. Germline assignment: CDR1 MNHEY and CDR2 SMNVEV (reference sequence). V gave up 5 bases and J gave up 5 bases, with 9 bases separating them. CDR3 nucleotides: TGTGCCAGCAGTAGCGGCGCGAATGAAAAACTGTTTTTT. Translated: CASSSGANEKLFF.

V usage is TRBV10-3 and J usage is TRBJ2-7, with a tentative D call TRBD1 (6 bases). This CDR3 spans 14 amino acids. V was shortened by 10 bases and J by 0 bases, with 16 bases between the two germline ends. Germline V gene sequence: CDR1 ENHRY, CDR2 SYGVKD. The CDR3, as DNA: TGTGCCAGCATAAAGGACAGCAGCTCCTACGAGCAGTACGTC. It is translated as CASIKDSSSYEQYV.

This chain joins TRBV7-2 and TRBJ1-3, with D possibly being TRBD1 (5 bases). CDR3 size: 16 residues. The germline V and J ends were trimmed by 0 bases and 4 bases, with 13 bases remaining between them. Per the germline V gene, CDR1 is SGHTA and CDR2 is FQGNSA. DNA of the CDR3: TGTGCCAGCAGCTTAGCGGGTGGAGGGGTCGGAAACACCATATATTTT. It encodes CASSLAGGGVGNTIYF.

The chain employs TRBV19 and TRBJ2-4; maybe TRBD2 (5 bases). Germline values: CDR1 LNHDA, CDR2 SQIVND (reference sequence). This CDR3 contains 14 residues. Trimming left V 5 bases short and J 6 bases short, with 14 bases between. The CDR3: CASSSETRVNIQYF. The CDR3 DNA reads TGTGCCAGTAGTTCTGAAACTAGGGTAAACATTCAGTACTTC.

This clone has more than one count but fewer than ten. The rearrangement uses TRBV24-1 and TRBJ2-7; maybe TRBD2 (6 bases). The V gene's germline CDR1 is KGHDR and CDR2 SFDVKD. The length of the CDR3 is 14 residues. The ends were cut back, 12 bases at V and 0 bases at J, with 17 bases in the middle. The CDR3 is CAAAGRGSSYEQYF. DNA for the CDR3: TGTGCCGCGGCGGGGCGAGGGAGCTCCTACGAGCAGTACTTC.

This chain links TRBV6-5 with TRBJ1-6, with D maybe TRBD1 (6 bases). The CDR3 sequence is 16 residues long. Germline lookup yields CDR1 MNHEY and CDR2 SVGAGI. V was pared by 0 bases and J by 8 bases, with 14 bases between. The CDR3 sequence is CASSYSILDRYSPLHF. The CDR3 DNA is TGTGCCAGCAGTTACTCGATCCTGGACAGATATTCACCCCTCCACTTT.

This chain connects TRBV3-1 (or the pseudogene TRBV3-2) to TRBJ2-1; TRBD2 aligns across 7 bases. V was clipped by 4 bases and J by 9 bases; unmatched bases: 3. The germline V gene encodes CDR1 LGHDT and CDR2 YNNKEL (reference sequence). The CDR3 spans 12 residues. The CDR3 region is CASSPGRGEQFF. In DNA form, the CDR3 reads TGTGCCAGCAGCCCGGGGAGGGGTGAGCAGTTCTTC.

The CDR3 DNA reads as TGTGCCAGCTCACCACCATTTATAAGGGGCGCTGAAACTGAAGCTTTCTTT. Translating it yields CASSPPFIRGAETEAFF. V is TRBV18 and J is TRBJ1-1, with D maybe TRBD1 (5 bases). The V end lost 0 bases, the J end lost 5 bases, and 19 bases lay between the germline ends. The CDR3 totals 17 residues. Germline CDR1 reads KGHSH; CDR2 reads LQKENI.

This clone occurred once. V and J are TRBV2 and TRBJ2-3, with 7 bases identical to TRBD1. The CDR3 is 12 amino acids. The J segment lost 9 bases and the V segment lost 6 bases, leaving 6 bases of the junction unmatched. Per the germline V gene, CDR1 is SNHLY and CDR2 is FYNNEI. CDR3 nucleotides: TGTGCCAGCAGCGCGGACAGGATAACGCAGTATTTT. Translated: CASSADRITQYF.

This sequence joins TRBV7-9 and TRBJ1-1; D unclear. The V end lost 4 bases, the J end lost 4 bases, and 13 bases lay between the germline ends. CDR1 and CDR2 from the germline V gene are SEHNR and FQNEAQ (reference sequence). The CDR3 extends over 14 amino acids. The CDR3 here is CASSWQVSGTEAFF. CDR3 bases: TGTGCCAGCAGCTGGCAGGTATCTGGCACTGAAGCTTTCTTT. Using reference TRBV7-9 and TRBJ1-1 for the parts outside the CDR3, the full variable domain is DTGVSQNPRHKITKRGQNVTFRCDPISEHNRLYWYRQTLGQGPEFLTYFQNEAQLEKSRLLSDRFSAERPKGSFSTLEIQRTEQGDSAMYLCASSWQVSGTEAFFGQGTRLTVV.

V is TRBV12-1 and J is TRBJ2-3; whether TRBD2, the table's D call, matches the DNA was not checked. TRBV12-1 is noted as a pseudogene. The length of the CDR3 is 23 residues. Here the CDR3 DNA reads TGTGCCAGCAGCATATCCCCTTCCCCCGGAGGAAGCGGGGGGAAACACAGCACAGATACGCAGTATTTT. Translation gives CASSISPSPGGSGGKHSTDTQYF.

This clone was seen a handful of times. The V and J genes are TRBV29-1 and TRBJ1-4, with TRBD1 matching over 8 bases. V was clipped by 7 bases and J by 2 bases; unmatched bases: 6. The V gene's germline CDR1 is SQVTM and CDR2 ANQGSEA. This CDR3 contains 14 residues. This CDR3 reads CSAAGGETNEKLFF. Here the CDR3 DNA reads TGCAGCGCCGCAGGGGGCGAGACTAATGAAAAACTGTTTTTT.